This is a list of T cell receptor beta chains from one sample in a study of T-cell memory formation after mild COVID-19. TCRdb re-derived calls from the 5' RACE reads in MiXCR, one entry per CDR3 protein. The table has 90,000 to 130,000 distinct CDR3 sequences, about a sixth seen once. The sample taken for sequencing was PBMCs or a T cell subset sorted from them (not recorded which). The source of these receptors is a young man who had mild COVID-19 (a few samples of this study predate the infection). Cell type and time point are not known. The CDR3 runs from the conserved cysteine through the conserved F or W. The D gene is left open where the match is weak. Clone size appears in some rows only: once, few, many, or a class for an expanded clone.

>TRBJ2-4|14|many|TRBV6-5|-
TGTGCCAGCAGTTATGGGAAAGGATCTCTCATTCAGTACTTC
CASSYGKGSLIQYF
>TRBJ2-2|18|few|TRBV4-3|TRBD2
TGCGCCAGCAGCCAAGAAGTACTAGCGGCCTTGAACACCGGGGAGCTGTTTTTT
CASSQEVLAALNTGELFF
>TRBJ1-2|16|few|TRBV7-2|TRBD1
TGTGCCAGCAGCTTTCTGAGGACAGGGAGGGACTATGGCTACACCTTC
CASSFLRTGRDYGYTF
>TRBJ2-1|19|many|TRBV7-2|-
TGTGCCAGCAGCCCTCAGGGGCTCCTAACGGTTAGCTCCTACAATGAGCAGTTCTTC
CASSPQGLLTVSSYNEQFF
>TRBJ2-2|15|few|TRBV28|TRBD2
TGTGCCAGCGGCCCGGGGGGGGCCATTATCGGGGAGCTGTTTTTT
CASGPGGAIIGELFF
>TRBJ1-5|15|-|TRBV3-1|-
TGTGCCAGCAGCCAAGACGGGAATAGCAATCAGCCCCAGCATTTT
CASSQDGNSNQPQHF
>TRBJ2-3|12|many|TRBV10-1|-
TGCGCCAGCAGTAAAAGCACAGATACGCAGTATTTT
CASSKSTDTQYF
>TRBJ2-2|17|-|TRBV7-2|-
TGTGCCAGCAGCTTAGTTGGCCAGGGGAATCTACCAGGGGAGCTGTTTTTT
CASSLVGQGNLPGELFF
>TRBJ2-1|13|few|TRBV6-5|-
TGTGCCAGCAGCCCCCAGGGTAGCCATGAGCAGTTCTTC
CASSPQGSHEQFF
>TRBJ2-5|14|many|TRBV6-5|-
TGTGCCAGCAGTTACTACCCGCGCGGGGAGACCCAGTACTTC
CASSYYPRGETQYF
>TRBJ2-7|14|few|TRBV5-1|-
TGCGCCAGCAGCTTGACCCCGTCGGCATACGAGCAGTACTTC
CASSLTPSAYEQYF
>TRBJ2-5|13|-|TRBV10-3|-
TGTGCCATCAGTTTTGGACCTGGGGAGACCCAGTACTTC
CAISFGPGETQYF
>TRBJ2-3|16|-|TRBV12-3/TRBV12-4|TRBD2
TGTGCCAGCAGTTTAGGTCGGGGGGATTTCACAGATACGCAGTATTTT
CASSLGRGDFTDTQYF
>TRBJ2-7|13|-|TRBV7-9|-
TGTGCCAGCAGCGTCCCCCCAGCCCACGAGCAGTACTTC
CASSVPPAHEQYF
>TRBJ2-3|14|few|TRBV20-1|-
TGCAGTGCTAGAAGACTAGATCGTACAGATACGCAGTATTTT
CSARRLDRTDTQYF
>TRBJ2-3|14|few|TRBV6-5|-
TGTGCCAGCAGTTACGCAGCGGAGGGAGATACGCAGTATTTT
CASSYAAEGDTQYF
>TRBJ1-5|11|few|TRBV29-1|-
TGCAGCGTTGGAGTGGCAGGGCCCCAGCATTTT
CSVGVAGPQHF
>TRBJ2-3|14|-|TRBV5-1|-
TGCGCCAGCAGCTGGGGACTTGTCACAGATACGCAGTATTTT
CASSWGLVTDTQYF
>TRBJ2-2|15|few|TRBV6-6|TRBD2
TGTGCCAGCAGTTACACCGGGGGGGCCGGCGGGGAGCTGTTTTTT
CASSYTGGAGGELFF
>TRBJ2-2|17|few|TRBV9|-
TGTGCCAGCAGCGTAGCTCGGACCAGAAAGAACACCGGGGAGCTGTTTTTT
CASSVARTRKNTGELFF